The text below deals with one T cell receptor beta chain. The target antigen is unknown. The CDR3 consists of 15 residues. Germline V gene lookup returns CDR1 MNHEY and CDR2 SMNVEV (reference sequence). J was trimmed by 2 bases and V by 0 bases; bases with no gene match: 3. This sample is drawn from a study of STAT5B mutations in CD4+ large granular lymphocyte leukemia. The table came from immunoSEQ multiplex PCR; TCRdb's copy has only in-frame clones and leaves some out. In the table there are tens of thousands of clones, approximately 67% of which are singletons. Notes on the study in general: Data were not HLA-matched across samples. No patients shared main leukemic clonotypes, though approximately 26% appeared at low frequency elsewhere. Compared with healthy controls (2/35), patient top clones favored TRBV06 (8/27).

This receptor was taken from a human donor in good health. The J gene is TRBJ2-7, the V gene TRBV27; 8 bases fit TRBD1. Sequenced sample: CD4+ T cells from blood buffy coats. The CDR3 DNA is TGTGCCAGCAGTTTATCCGGACAGGGTCCCTACGAGCAGTACTTC. Its translation is CASSLSGQGPYEQYF.